The following is a TCR beta chain sequence with its context. The antigen is not known. The data originate from a study of cytomegalovirus exposure and HLA in healthy donors. Whole-study results and caveats: Exclusion applied to some V segments, including TRBV6-2 and TRBV6-3, as they were indistinguishable. The records held CMV serostatus as the only immune exposure information. Presence/absence analyses rested on an assumption that sequencing depth was roughly uniform across donors. Among donors in an Asian-associated ancestry cluster, a later analysis reportedly found fewer N-insertions than the approximately 700-donor mean.

With V trimmed by 7 bases and J by 4 bases, 2 bases remained unmatched. The V gene's germline CDR1 is SNHLY and CDR2 FYNNEI. There are 14 residues in the CDR3. The PCR ran on 60 Vbeta and 13 Jbeta primers. TCRdb's copy holds only in-frame clones and misses some; the assay was immunoSEQ multiplex PCR. The sample has around 97,000 clones; the top ten hold less than 4%. The TCR originated in a man aged 40-49 years in good health and CMV-seronegative. The rearrangement joins TRBV2 to TRBJ2-7, with 15 nucleotides matching TRBD2. Sequencing input: PBMCs. This CDR3 reads CASNGLAGGYEQYF. CDR3 nucleotides: TGTGCCAGCAATGGACTAGCGGGAGGGTACGAGCAGTACTTC.